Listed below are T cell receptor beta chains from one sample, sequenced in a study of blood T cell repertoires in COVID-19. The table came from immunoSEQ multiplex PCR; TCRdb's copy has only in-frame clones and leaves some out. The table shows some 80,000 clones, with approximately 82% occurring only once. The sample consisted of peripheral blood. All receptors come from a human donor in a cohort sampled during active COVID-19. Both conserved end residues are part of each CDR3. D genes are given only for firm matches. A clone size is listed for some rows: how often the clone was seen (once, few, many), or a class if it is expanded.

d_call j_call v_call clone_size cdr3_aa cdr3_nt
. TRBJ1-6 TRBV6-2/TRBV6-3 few CASSARGALHF TGTGCCAGCAGTGCCCGGGGGGCCCTCCACTTT
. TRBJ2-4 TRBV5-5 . CASSPLPTGLAKNIQYF TGTGCCAGCAGCCCGCTGCCGACAGGTCTAGCCAAAAACATTCAGTACTTC
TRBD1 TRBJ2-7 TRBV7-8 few CASSSEGTVRYEQYF TGTGCCAGCAGCTCCGAAGGGACAGTGCGCTACGAGCAGTACTTC
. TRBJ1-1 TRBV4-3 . CASSQAAPGGQQTEAFF TGCGCCAGCAGCCAAGCCGCCCCGGGGGGGCAACAAACTGAAGCTTTCTTT
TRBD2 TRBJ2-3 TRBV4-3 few CASSQTGTNTDTQYF TGCGCCAGCAGCCAAACCGGGACTAACACAGATACGCAGTATTTT
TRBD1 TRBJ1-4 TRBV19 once CASSTRTGANEKLFF TGTGCCAGTAGTACGCGGACAGGTGCGAATGAAAAACTGTTTTTT
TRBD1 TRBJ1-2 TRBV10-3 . CAISEPIFRRTGYYGYTF TGTGCCATCAGTGAGCCCATATTCCGTAGGACAGGGTACTATGGCTACACCTTC
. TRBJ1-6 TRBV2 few CASSELTYNSPLHF TGTGCCAGCAGTGAGCTGACATACAATTCACCCCTCCACTTT
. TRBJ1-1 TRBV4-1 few CASSQRGVTGMNTEAFF TGCGCCAGCAGCCAAAGGGGCGTTACTGGGATGAACACTGAAGCTTTCTTT
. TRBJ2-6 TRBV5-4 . CASRGGTSGANVLTF TGTGCCAGCAGGGGGGGAACTTCTGGGGCCAACGTCCTGACTTTC
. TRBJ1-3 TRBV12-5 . CASGLAQYGGGNTIYF TGTGCTAGTGGTTTGGCACAATATGGGGGCGGAAACACCATATATTTT
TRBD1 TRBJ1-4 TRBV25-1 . CASSGGQGEKLFF TGTGCCAGCAGTGGAGGACAGGGTGAAAAACTGTTTTTT
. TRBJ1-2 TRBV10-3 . CAIRREASSGDYGYTF TGTGCCATCAGGAGGGAAGCCAGTAGTGGGGACTATGGCTACACCTTC
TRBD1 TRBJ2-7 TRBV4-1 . CASSRTGTGTYEQYF TGCGCCAGCAGCCGCACCGGGACAGGGACTTACGAGCAGTACTTC
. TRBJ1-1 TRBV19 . CASSVTGAEAFF TGTGCCAGTAGTGTGACAGGCGCTGAAGCTTTCTTT
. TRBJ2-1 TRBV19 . CASSPAYYNEQFF TGTGCCAGTAGTCCTGCGTACTACAATGAGCAGTTCTTC
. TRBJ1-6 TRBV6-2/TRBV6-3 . CASSYDGQWSSYNSPLHF TGTGCCAGCAGTTACGACGGACAGTGGAGCTCCTATAATTCACCCCTCCACTTT
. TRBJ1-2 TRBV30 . CAWSLAGTIANYGYTF TGTGCCTGGAGCCTTGCAGGGACAATAGCTAACTATGGCTACACCTTC
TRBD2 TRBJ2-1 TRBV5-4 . CASSLEASGPSYNEQFF TGTGCCAGCAGCTTGGAGGCTAGCGGGCCCTCCTACAATGAGCAGTTCTTC
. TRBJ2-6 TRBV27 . CASSFFFSGANVLTF TGTGCCAGCAGTTTTTTCTTCTCTGGGGCCAACGTCCTGACTTTC
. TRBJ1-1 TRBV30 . CAWSVAVSGEKAFF TGTGCCTGGAGTGTAGCGGTCTCAGGAGAAAAAGCTTTCTTT
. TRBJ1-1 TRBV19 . CASRLVPQGFNTEAFF TGTGCCAGTAGGTTGGTTCCACAGGGTTTTAACACTGAAGCTTTCTTT
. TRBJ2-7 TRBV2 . CASSAMRGQPDEQYF TGTGCCAGCAGTGCAATGCGTGGACAGCCCGACGAGCAGTACTTC
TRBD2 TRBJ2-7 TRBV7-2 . CASSLVAGKYEQYF TGTGCCAGCAGCTTAGTAGCGGGGAAATACGAGCAGTACTTC
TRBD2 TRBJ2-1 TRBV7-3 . CASSPSGSGGSLEQFF TGTGCCAGCAGCCCCTCGGGTAGCGGGGGGTCCCTTGAGCAGTTCTTC
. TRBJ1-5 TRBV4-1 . CASSHPDSRYQPQHF TGCGCCAGCAGCCATCCGGACAGTCGGTATCAGCCCCAGCATTTT
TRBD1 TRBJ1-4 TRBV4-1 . CASSQGDRAGEKLFF TGCGCCAGCAGCCAAGGGGACAGGGCGGGAGAAAAACTGTTTTTT
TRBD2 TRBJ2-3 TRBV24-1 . CATSDFSRTSEGRDTQYF TGTGCCACCAGTGATTTTAGCCGGACTAGTGAGGGGAGAGATACGCAGTATTTT
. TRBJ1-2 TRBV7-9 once CASSLNVPGYGYTF TGTGCCAGCAGCTTAAATGTCCCCGGCTATGGCTACACCTTC
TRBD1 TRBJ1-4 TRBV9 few CASSHGAGGSEKLFF TGTGCCAGCAGTCATGGGGCAGGGGGGAGTGAAAAACTGTTTTTT
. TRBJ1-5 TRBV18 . CASSWPNQPQHF TGTGCCAGCTCATGGCCGAATCAGCCCCAGCATTTT
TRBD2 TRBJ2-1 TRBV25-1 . CASSAGGGAYEQFF TGTGCCAGCAGTGCCGGCGGGGGGGCCTATGAGCAGTTCTTC
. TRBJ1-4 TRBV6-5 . CASTQSGATNEKLFF TGTGCCAGCACCCAATCGGGGGCAACTAATGAAAAACTGTTTTTT
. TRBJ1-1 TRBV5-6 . CASSVGGEAFF TGTGCCAGCAGCGTGGGAGGAGAAGCTTTCTTT
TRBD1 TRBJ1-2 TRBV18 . CASSTTGGGYTF TGTGCCAGCTCAACGACAGGGGGCGGCTACACCTTC
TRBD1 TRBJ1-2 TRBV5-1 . CASSDAGGAGDGYTF TGCGCCAGCAGCGATGCAGGGGGCGCCGGGGATGGCTACACCTTC
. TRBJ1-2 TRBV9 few CASSVATGGYGYTF TGTGCCAGCAGCGTAGCTACGGGGGGCTATGGCTACACCTTC
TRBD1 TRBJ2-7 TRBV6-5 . CASSYSGTGRYEQYF TGTGCCAGCAGTTACTCCGGGACAGGGAGGTACGAGCAGTACTTC
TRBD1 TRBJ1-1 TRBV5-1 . CASSLGAGGTGTEAFF TGCGCCAGCAGCTTGGGGGCAGGGGGCACGGGGACTGAAGCTTTCTTT
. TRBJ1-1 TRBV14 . CASSQVQSTEAFF TGTGCCAGCAGCCAAGTTCAGTCCACTGAAGCTTTCTTT
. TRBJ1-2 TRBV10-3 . CAISAGGLTQSGGYTF TGTGCCATCAGTGCCGGAGGACTTACCCAATCGGGTGGCTACACCTTC
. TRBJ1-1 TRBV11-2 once CASSSLDRGSNTEAFF TGTGCCAGCAGCTCTCTAGACCGGGGGTCGAACACTGAAGCTTTCTTT
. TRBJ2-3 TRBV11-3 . CASSPGTDTQYF TGTGCCAGCAGCCCAGGCACAGATACGCAGTATTTT